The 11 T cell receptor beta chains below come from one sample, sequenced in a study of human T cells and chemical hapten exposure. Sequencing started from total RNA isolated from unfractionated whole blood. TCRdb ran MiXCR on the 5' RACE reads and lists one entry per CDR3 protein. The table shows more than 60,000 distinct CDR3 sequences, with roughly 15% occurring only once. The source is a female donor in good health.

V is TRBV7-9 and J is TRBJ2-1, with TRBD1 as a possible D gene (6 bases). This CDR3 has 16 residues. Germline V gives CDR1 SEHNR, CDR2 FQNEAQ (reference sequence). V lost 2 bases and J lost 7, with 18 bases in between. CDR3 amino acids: CASSLHTGLNINEQFF. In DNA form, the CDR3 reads TGTGCCAGCAGCTTACACACAGGGCTCAACATTAATGAGCAGTTCTTC.

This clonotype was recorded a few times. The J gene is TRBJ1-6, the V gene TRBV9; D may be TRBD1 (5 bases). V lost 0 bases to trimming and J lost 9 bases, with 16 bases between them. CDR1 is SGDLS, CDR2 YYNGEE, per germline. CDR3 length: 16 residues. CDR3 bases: TGTGCCAGCAGCGTAGCTTTGAGGGGAGTGGGTTCACCCCTCCACTTT. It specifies CASSVALRGVGSPLHF.

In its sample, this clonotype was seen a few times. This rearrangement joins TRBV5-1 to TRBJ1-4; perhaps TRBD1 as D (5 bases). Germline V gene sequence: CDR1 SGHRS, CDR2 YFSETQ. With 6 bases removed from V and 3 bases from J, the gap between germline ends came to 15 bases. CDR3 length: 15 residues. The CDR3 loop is CASTDRTEPNEKLFF. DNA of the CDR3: TGCGCCAGCACCGACAGAACCGAACCTAATGAAAAACTGTTTTTT.

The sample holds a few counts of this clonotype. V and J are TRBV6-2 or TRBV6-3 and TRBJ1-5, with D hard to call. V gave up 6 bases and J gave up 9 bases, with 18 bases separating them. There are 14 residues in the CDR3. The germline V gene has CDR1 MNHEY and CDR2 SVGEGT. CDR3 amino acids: CASSPDGVSRPQHF. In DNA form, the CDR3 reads TGTGCCAGCAGCCCCGACGGAGTATCACGGCCCCAGCATTTT.

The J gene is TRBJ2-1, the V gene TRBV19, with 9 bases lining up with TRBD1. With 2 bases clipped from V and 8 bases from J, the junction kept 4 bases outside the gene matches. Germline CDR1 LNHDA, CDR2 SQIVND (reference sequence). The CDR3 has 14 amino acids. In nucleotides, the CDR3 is TGTGCCAGTAGTATAAACAGGGGGCGGGATGAGCAGTTCTTC. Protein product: CASSINRGRDEQFF.

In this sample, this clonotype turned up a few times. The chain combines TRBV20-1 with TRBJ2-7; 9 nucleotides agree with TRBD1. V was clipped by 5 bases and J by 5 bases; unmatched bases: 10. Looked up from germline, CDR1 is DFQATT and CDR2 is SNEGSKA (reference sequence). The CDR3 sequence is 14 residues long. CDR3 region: CSADPGQGTNEQYF. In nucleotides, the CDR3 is TGCAGTGCTGACCCGGGACAGGGCACGAACGAGCAGTACTTC.

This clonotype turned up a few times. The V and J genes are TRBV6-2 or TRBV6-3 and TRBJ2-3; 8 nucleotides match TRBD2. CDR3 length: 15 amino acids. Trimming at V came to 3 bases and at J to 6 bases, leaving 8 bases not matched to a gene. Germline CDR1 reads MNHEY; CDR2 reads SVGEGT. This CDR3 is CASSYESGSWDTQYF. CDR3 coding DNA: TGTGCCAGCAGTTATGAAAGCGGGAGTTGGGATACGCAGTATTTT.

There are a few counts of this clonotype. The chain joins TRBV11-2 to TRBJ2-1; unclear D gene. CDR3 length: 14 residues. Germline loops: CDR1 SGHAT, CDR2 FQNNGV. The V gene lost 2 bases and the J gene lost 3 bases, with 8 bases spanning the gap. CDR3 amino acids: CASSLHHLYNEQFF. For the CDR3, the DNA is TGTGCCAGCAGCTTACACCACCTCTACAATGAGCAGTTCTTC.

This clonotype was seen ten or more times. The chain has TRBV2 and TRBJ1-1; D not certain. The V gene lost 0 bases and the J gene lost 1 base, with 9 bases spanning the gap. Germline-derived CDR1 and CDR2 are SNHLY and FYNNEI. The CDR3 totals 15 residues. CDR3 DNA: TGTGCCAGCAGTGAAGCGCGGACTGCGAACACTGAAGCTTTCTTT. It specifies CASSEARTANTEAFF.

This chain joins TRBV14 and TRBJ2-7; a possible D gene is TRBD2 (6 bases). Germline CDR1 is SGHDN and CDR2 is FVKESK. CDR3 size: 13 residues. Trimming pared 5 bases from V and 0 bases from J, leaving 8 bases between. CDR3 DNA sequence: TGTGCCAGCAGCTCGGGGGACTCCTACGAGCAGTACTTC. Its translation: CASSSGDSYEQYF.

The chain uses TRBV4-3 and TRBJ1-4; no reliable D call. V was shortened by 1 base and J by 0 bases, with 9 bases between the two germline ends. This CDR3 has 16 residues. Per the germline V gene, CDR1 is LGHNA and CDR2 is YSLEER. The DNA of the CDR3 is TGCGCCAGCAGCCAAGCACATTCCCCAACTAATGAAAAACTGTTTTTT. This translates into CASSQAHSPTNEKLFF.